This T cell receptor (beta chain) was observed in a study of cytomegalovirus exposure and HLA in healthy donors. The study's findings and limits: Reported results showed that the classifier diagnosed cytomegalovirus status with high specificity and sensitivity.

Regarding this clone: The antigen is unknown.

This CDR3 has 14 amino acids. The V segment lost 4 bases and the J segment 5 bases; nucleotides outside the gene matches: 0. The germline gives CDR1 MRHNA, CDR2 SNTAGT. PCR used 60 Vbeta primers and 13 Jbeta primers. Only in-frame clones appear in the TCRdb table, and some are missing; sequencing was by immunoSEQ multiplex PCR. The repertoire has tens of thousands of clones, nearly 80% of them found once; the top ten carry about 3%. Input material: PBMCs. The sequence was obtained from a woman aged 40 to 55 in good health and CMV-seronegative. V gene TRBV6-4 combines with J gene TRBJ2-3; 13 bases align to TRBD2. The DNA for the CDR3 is TGTGCCAGCAGTGGACTAGCGGGAGGAGATACGCAGTATTTT. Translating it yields CASSGLAGGDTQYF.